This record looks at one T cell receptor beta chain sequence and its context. As yet, its antigen is unknown. Germline V lookup: CDR1 SGHNT, CDR2 YENEEA. Trimming left V 3 bases short and J 2 bases short, with 11 bases between. The CDR3 consists of 14 residues. This record comes from a study of OX40 agonist ivuxolimab in advanced cancers. General study findings and limits: Partly responding patients at 0.1-3.0 mg/kg showed some of the smallest clonal expansion.

Blood was sampled at baseline, cycle 4 day 1, and cycle 7 day 1. Method: immunoSEQ multiplex PCR; TCRdb's copy keeps in-frame clones and lacks some. The repertoire holds 60,000 to 65,000 clones, with 80% to 90% as singletons. The sample consisted of CD4+ or CD8+ T cells sorted from blood, taken in a trial of the OX40 agonist ivuxolimab. This sequence originates from an adult with an advanced solid tumor such as melanoma, head and neck, liver or kidney cancer. The rearrangement uses TRBV11-3 and TRBJ2-7; D uncertain. This CDR3 reads CASSFRVQTYEQYF. DNA of the CDR3: TGTGCCAGCAGCTTTAGGGTTCAGACCTACGAGCAGTACTTC.